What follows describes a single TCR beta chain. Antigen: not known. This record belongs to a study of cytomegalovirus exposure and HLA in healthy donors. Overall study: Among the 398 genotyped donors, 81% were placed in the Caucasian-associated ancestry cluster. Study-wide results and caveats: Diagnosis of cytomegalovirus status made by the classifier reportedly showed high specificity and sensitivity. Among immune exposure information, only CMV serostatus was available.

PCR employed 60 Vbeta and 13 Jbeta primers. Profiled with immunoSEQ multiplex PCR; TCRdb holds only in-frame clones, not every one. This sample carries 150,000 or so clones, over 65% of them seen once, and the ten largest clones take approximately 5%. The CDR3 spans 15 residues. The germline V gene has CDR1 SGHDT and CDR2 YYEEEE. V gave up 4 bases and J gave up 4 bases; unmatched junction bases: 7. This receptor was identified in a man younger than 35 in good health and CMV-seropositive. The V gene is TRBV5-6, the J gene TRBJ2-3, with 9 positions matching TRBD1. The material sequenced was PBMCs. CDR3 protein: CASSPGTGRADTQYF. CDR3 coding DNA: TGTGCCAGCAGCCCCGGGACAGGGAGAGCAGATACGCAGTATTTT.